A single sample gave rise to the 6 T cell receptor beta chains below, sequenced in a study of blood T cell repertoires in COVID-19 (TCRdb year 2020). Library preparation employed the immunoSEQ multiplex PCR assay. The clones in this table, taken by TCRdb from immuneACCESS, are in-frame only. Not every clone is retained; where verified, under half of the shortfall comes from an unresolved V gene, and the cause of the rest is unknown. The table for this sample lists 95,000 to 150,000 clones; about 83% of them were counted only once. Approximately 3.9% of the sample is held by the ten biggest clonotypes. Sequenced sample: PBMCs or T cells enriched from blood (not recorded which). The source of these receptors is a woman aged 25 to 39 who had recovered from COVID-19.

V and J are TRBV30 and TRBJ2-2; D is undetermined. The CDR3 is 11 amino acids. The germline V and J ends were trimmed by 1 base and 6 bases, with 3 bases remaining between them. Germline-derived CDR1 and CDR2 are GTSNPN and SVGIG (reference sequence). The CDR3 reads CAWSASGELFF. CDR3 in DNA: TGTGCCTGGAGTGCTTCCGGGGAGCTGTTTTTT.

The CDR3 DNA is TGTGCCAGCAGCCAAGAACGGCTAGGATATGGCTCTGGAAACACCATATATTTT. It codes for CASSQERLGYGSGNTIYF. J is TRBJ1-3 and V is TRBV4-2; unclear D gene. This CDR3 spans 18 amino acids. CDR1 is LGHNA, CDR2 YNFKEQ, per germline. Trimming removed 0 bases from V and 0 bases from J, with 15 bases in between.

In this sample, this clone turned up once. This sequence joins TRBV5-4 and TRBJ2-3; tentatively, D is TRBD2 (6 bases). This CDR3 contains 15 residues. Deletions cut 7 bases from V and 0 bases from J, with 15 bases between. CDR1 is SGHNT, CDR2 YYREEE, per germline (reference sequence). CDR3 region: CASAMSGPSTDTQYF. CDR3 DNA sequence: TGTGCCAGCGCTATGAGCGGGCCTAGCACAGATACGCAGTATTTT.

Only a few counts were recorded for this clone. Here the CDR3 DNA reads TGTGCCAGTAGTCTCTCTAGCGAAGGGTTCAGCGGGGAGCTGTTTTTT. As protein: CASSLSSEGFSGELFF. This chain links TRBV19 with TRBJ2-2; TRBD2 might be the D (6 bases). The germline gives CDR1 LNHDA, CDR2 SQIVND (reference sequence). This CDR3 is 16 amino acids long. V was trimmed by 5 bases and J by 7 bases, leaving 20 bases between them.

The CDR3 spells CASSQSRDSGYNEQFF. CDR3 in DNA: TGCGCCAGCAGCCAAAGTCGTGATAGCGGGTACAATGAGCAGTTCTTC. This chain uses TRBV4-1 with TRBJ2-1, with 7 bases fitting TRBD2. This CDR3 has 16 amino acids. The V segment lost 2 bases and the J segment 4 bases; nucleotides outside the gene matches: 8. Germline loops: CDR1 MGHRA, CDR2 YSYEKL.

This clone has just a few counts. Written as DNA, the CDR3 is TGTGCCAGCAGTCGGACAGTGCCTGCAGGCTACACCTTC. The encoded protein is CASSRTVPAGYTF. The chain joins TRBV28 to TRBJ1-2, with D possibly matching TRBD1 (6 bases). The CDR3 runs to 13 residues. Per germline, CDR1 MDHEN and CDR2 SYDVKM. Trimming left V 5 bases short and J 8 bases short, with 15 bases between.